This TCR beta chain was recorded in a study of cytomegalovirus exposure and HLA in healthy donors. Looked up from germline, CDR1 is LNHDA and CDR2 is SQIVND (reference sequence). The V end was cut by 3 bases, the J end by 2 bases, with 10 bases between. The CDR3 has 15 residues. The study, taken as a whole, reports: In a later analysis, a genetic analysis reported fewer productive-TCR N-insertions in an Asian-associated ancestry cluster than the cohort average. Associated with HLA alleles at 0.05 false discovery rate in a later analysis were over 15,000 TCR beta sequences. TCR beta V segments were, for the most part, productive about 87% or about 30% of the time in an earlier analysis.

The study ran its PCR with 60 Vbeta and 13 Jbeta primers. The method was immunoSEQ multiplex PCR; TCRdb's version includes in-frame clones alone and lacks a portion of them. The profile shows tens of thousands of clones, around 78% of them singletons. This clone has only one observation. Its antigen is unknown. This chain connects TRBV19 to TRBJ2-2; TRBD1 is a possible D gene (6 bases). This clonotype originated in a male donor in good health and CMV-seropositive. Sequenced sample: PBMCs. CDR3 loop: CASSMTGLNTGELFF. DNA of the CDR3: TGTGCCAGTAGTATGACAGGCTTAAACACCGGGGAGCTGTTTTTT.